A selection of T cell receptor beta chains follows, all from one sample in a study of blood T cell repertoires in COVID-19. Some clones are missing from TCRdb's copy, which holds only in-frame ones; the method was immunoSEQ multiplex PCR. Among 120,000 to 150,000 clones listed, roughly 80% were seen once. The specimen was peripheral blood. The receptors come from an elderly woman with acute or convalescent COVID-19. CDR3s include the opening cysteine and the closing phenylalanine or tryptophan. Fields, in order: D gene, V gene, clone size, J gene, CDR3 protein, CDR3 DNA. D genes are given only for firm matches. The size field is filled for only some rows; it gives once, few, many or a size class.

D gene: -
V gene: TRBV19
clone size: -
J gene: TRBJ1-5
CDR3 protein: CASANSLDQPQHF
CDR3 DNA: TGTGCCAGCGCCAACTCTTTGGATCAGCCCCAGCATTTT

D gene: TRBD1
V gene: TRBV28
clone size: few
J gene: TRBJ1-4
CDR3 protein: CASSKTGVREKLFF
CDR3 DNA: TGTGCCAGCAGCAAGACAGGGGTGAGGGAAAAACTGTTTTTT

D gene: TRBD2
V gene: TRBV28
clone size: -
J gene: TRBJ2-1
CDR3 protein: CASSQGTSGRVRQFF
CDR3 DNA: TGTGCCAGCAGCCAAGGGACTAGCGGGAGGGTGCGGCAGTTCTTC

D gene: -
V gene: TRBV5-1
clone size: few
J gene: TRBJ2-3
CDR3 protein: CASSLGFQGGDTQYF
CDR3 DNA: TGCGCCAGCAGCTTAGGATTTCAGGGAGGAGATACGCAGTATTTT

D gene: -
V gene: TRBV5-4
clone size: -
J gene: TRBJ2-1
CDR3 protein: CASSGGHVNEQFF
CDR3 DNA: TGTGCCAGCAGCGGCGGACATGTCAATGAGCAGTTCTTC

D gene: -
V gene: TRBV6-6
clone size: -
J gene: TRBJ2-3
CDR3 protein: CASSYRDTTTDTQYF
CDR3 DNA: TGTGCCAGCAGTTACCGGGACACGACCACAGATACGCAGTATTTT

D gene: -
V gene: TRBV20-1
clone size: -
J gene: TRBJ1-1
CDR3 protein: CSASTEGRFTEAFF
CDR3 DNA: TGCAGTGCTAGTACGGAGGGAAGGTTCACTGAAGCTTTCTTT

D gene: TRBD1
V gene: TRBV12-3/TRBV12-4
clone size: -
J gene: TRBJ2-3
CDR3 protein: CASRGQGSDTQYF
CDR3 DNA: TGTGCCAGCAGGGGACAGGGATCCGATACGCAGTATTTT

D gene: TRBD2
V gene: TRBV4-1
clone size: -
J gene: TRBJ2-1
CDR3 protein: CASSRSSGGYNEQFF
CDR3 DNA: TGCGCCAGCAGCCGTAGCTCGGGGGGCTACAATGAGCAGTTCTTC

D gene: TRBD1
V gene: TRBV24-1
clone size: -
J gene: TRBJ2-3
CDR3 protein: CATSDPGDRGTDTQYF
CDR3 DNA: TGTGCCACCAGTGACCCGGGGGACAGGGGAACAGATACGCAGTATTTT

D gene: TRBD1
V gene: TRBV11-2
clone size: -
J gene: TRBJ2-7
CDR3 protein: CASSLTGDYEQYF
CDR3 DNA: TGTGCCAGCAGCTTAACAGGGGATTACGAGCAGTACTTC

D gene: -
V gene: TRBV10-3
clone size: -
J gene: TRBJ2-1
CDR3 protein: CASRELYEQFF
CDR3 DNA: TGTGCCTCCCGGGAGTTGTATGAGCAGTTCTTC

D gene: -
V gene: TRBV6-1
clone size: -
J gene: TRBJ2-2
CDR3 protein: CASSEAWGLRTGELFF
CDR3 DNA: TGTGCCAGCAGTGAAGCCTGGGGGCTGAGAACCGGGGAGCTGTTTTTT

D gene: -
V gene: TRBV9
clone size: -
J gene: TRBJ1-5
CDR3 protein: CASSVGTDNQPQHF
CDR3 DNA: TGTGCCAGCAGCGTAGGGACAGACAATCAGCCCCAGCATTTT

D gene: TRBD1
V gene: TRBV7-9
clone size: once
J gene: TRBJ1-4
CDR3 protein: CASSLARTGDPNEKLFF
CDR3 DNA: TGTGCCAGCAGCTTAGCGCGAACAGGGGATCCTAATGAAAAACTGTTTTTT

D gene: TRBD1
V gene: TRBV30
clone size: -
J gene: TRBJ2-1
CDR3 protein: CAWSVEGQGLEQFF
CDR3 DNA: TGTGCCTGGAGTGTAGAGGGACAGGGATTGGAGCAGTTCTTC

D gene: -
V gene: TRBV3-1/TRBV3-2
clone size: -
J gene: TRBJ1-2
CDR3 protein: CASSQDRGYGYTF
CDR3 DNA: TGTGCCAGCAGCCAAGACAGGGGTTATGGCTACACCTTC

D gene: -
V gene: TRBV27
clone size: -
J gene: TRBJ2-3
CDR3 protein: CASSLSPTGSTDTQYF
CDR3 DNA: TGTGCCAGCAGTTTATCACCAACGGGTAGCACAGATACGCAGTATTTT

D gene: TRBD2
V gene: TRBV5-4
clone size: once
J gene: TRBJ2-3
CDR3 protein: CASSLGGAGGADTQYF
CDR3 DNA: TGTGCCAGCAGCTTGGGAGGAGCGGGGGGGGCAGATACGCAGTATTTT

D gene: -
V gene: TRBV27
clone size: -
J gene: TRBJ1-4
CDR3 protein: CASSSGLNNEKLFF
CDR3 DNA: TGTGCCAGCAGTTCAGGGCTCAATAATGAAAAACTGTTTTTT

D gene: -
V gene: TRBV9
clone size: -
J gene: TRBJ2-1
CDR3 protein: CASSGLASSYNEQFF
CDR3 DNA: TGTGCCAGCTCCGGACTGGCAAGCTCCTACAATGAGCAGTTCTTC

D gene: -
V gene: TRBV4-1
clone size: -
J gene: TRBJ2-1
CDR3 protein: CASSPRNNEQFF
CDR3 DNA: TGCGCCAGCAGCCCCCGTAACAATGAGCAGTTCTTC

D gene: -
V gene: TRBV5-4
clone size: -
J gene: TRBJ2-7
CDR3 protein: CASSSSATYEQYF
CDR3 DNA: TGTGCCAGCAGCTCTAGCGCCACCTACGAGCAGTACTTC

D gene: TRBD1
V gene: TRBV5-1
clone size: -
J gene: TRBJ1-1
CDR3 protein: CASSWNTGGRAEAFF
CDR3 DNA: TGCGCCAGCAGCTGGAATACAGGGGGCCGCGCTGAAGCTTTCTTT

D gene: TRBD1
V gene: TRBV7-9
clone size: once
J gene: TRBJ2-1
CDR3 protein: CASSPWTGSSYNEQFF
CDR3 DNA: TGTGCCAGCAGCCCGTGGACAGGGAGCTCCTACAATGAGCAGTTCTTC

D gene: -
V gene: TRBV7-9
clone size: -
J gene: TRBJ2-1
CDR3 protein: CASSLIGMGYNEQFF
CDR3 DNA: TGTGCCAGCAGCTTAATCGGGATGGGGTACAATGAGCAGTTCTTC

D gene: TRBD1
V gene: TRBV11-2
clone size: -
J gene: TRBJ1-2
CDR3 protein: CASSRHSRGGQGNGYTF
CDR3 DNA: TGTGCCAGCAGCCGACATAGCAGGGGGGGACAGGGTAACGGCTACACCTTC

D gene: -
V gene: TRBV7-8
clone size: few
J gene: TRBJ1-4
CDR3 protein: CASSLGTANEKLFF
CDR3 DNA: TGTGCCAGCAGCTTAGGGACAGCTAATGAAAAACTGTTTTTT

D gene: -
V gene: TRBV27
clone size: -
J gene: TRBJ2-5
CDR3 protein: CASSSMREETQYF
CDR3 DNA: TGTGCCAGCAGTTCAATGAGGGAGGAGACCCAGTACTTC

D gene: -
V gene: TRBV4-2
clone size: -
J gene: TRBJ1-2
CDR3 protein: CASSQEVIPREEGGYTF
CDR3 DNA: TGTGCCAGCAGCCAAGAAGTTATTCCGAGGGAGGAAGGTGGCTACACCTTC

D gene: -
V gene: TRBV5-1
clone size: -
J gene: TRBJ1-6
CDR3 protein: CASSFGQGNNSPLHF
CDR3 DNA: TGCGCCAGCAGCTTCGGGCAGGGGAATAATTCACCCCTCCACTTT

D gene: TRBD2
V gene: TRBV5-1
clone size: -
J gene: TRBJ2-5
CDR3 protein: CASSRGLAGGETQYF
CDR3 DNA: TGCGCCAGCAGCCGCGGACTAGCGGGAGGGGAGACCCAGTACTTC

D gene: TRBD2
V gene: TRBV5-1
clone size: few
J gene: TRBJ2-6
CDR3 protein: CASSLIAGVRGANVLTF
CDR3 DNA: TGCGCCAGCAGCTTGATAGCGGGAGTGCGTGGGGCCAACGTCCTGACTTTC

D gene: -
V gene: TRBV7-9
clone size: -
J gene: TRBJ1-1
CDR3 protein: CASSPLGRVNTEAFF
CDR3 DNA: TGTGCCAGCAGCCCATTGGGCCGAGTGAACACTGAAGCTTTCTTT

D gene: TRBD2
V gene: TRBV11-2
clone size: few
J gene: TRBJ2-1
CDR3 protein: CASRGLAGGTGEQFF
CDR3 DNA: TGTGCCAGCAGGGGGTTAGCGGGAGGAACTGGTGAGCAGTTCTTC

D gene: TRBD1
V gene: TRBV7-9
clone size: few
J gene: TRBJ1-3
CDR3 protein: CASLLDRGGRIPPTIYF
CDR3 DNA: TGTGCCAGCCTCCTGGACAGGGGAGGTAGGATTCCGCCCACCATATATTTT

D gene: TRBD2
V gene: TRBV2
clone size: -
J gene: TRBJ2-2
CDR3 protein: CASSFSGGDTGELFF
CDR3 DNA: TGTGCCAGCAGCTTTAGCGGGGGGGACACCGGGGAGCTGTTTTTT

D gene: TRBD2
V gene: TRBV7-9
clone size: -
J gene: TRBJ2-3
CDR3 protein: CASSLGGTSGSDTQYF
CDR3 DNA: TGTGCCAGCAGCTTAGGAGGGACTAGCGGGTCAGATACGCAGTATTTT